The TCR beta chain described here comes from a study of metastatic and nonmetastatic thyroid tumors. Looking at the study overall: It was across blood and tumor or nodule tissue from malignant and benign thyroid patients that repertoires were compared. General study points: Benign nodules reportedly had significantly lower TCR beta diversity than malignant thyroid tumors in blood and tumor.

This clone has only a few counts. What it binds is not known. The V end lost 1 base, the J end lost 3 bases, and 7 bases lay between the germline ends. This CDR3 is 13 amino acids long. The germline V gene has CDR1 MNHNS and CDR2 SASEGT. Original processing methods: Researchers built a distant-metastasis classifier for papillary thyroid cancer that drew on CDR3 differences across clinicopathological groups. MiXCR was used by TCRdb to re-call the PCR reads. Here the V and J calls rest on TCRdb's processing, not on the authors' analysis. The repertoire holds around 15,000 clones, with 23% as singletons. The entire patient cohort was treatment-naive prior to thyroid surgery.

The material sequenced was adjacent normal tissue. The sequence was obtained from a female donor with papillary thyroid cancer or a benign thyroid nodule (not recorded which). Some clones in this sample may be carry-over from other donors' samples. The V and J genes are TRBV6-1 and TRBJ2-7; a weak D match, TRBD1 (5 bases). CDR3 protein: CASSEGQNYEQYF. The CDR3 DNA reads as TGTGCCAGCAGTGAAGGACAGAACTACGAGCAGTACTTC.